This passage covers 15 T cell receptor beta chains from one sample sequenced in a study of CD4 T cells in relation to SARS-CoV-2 and coronaviruses. Before the COVID-19 pandemic, during about 2011-2019, CD4+ T cells were taken from unexposed donors. CD4+ T cells were isolated from the cells after around eleven days of culture. Their cognate antigens are unknown. The protocol was immunoSEQ multiplex PCR, while the TCRdb copy is restricted to in-frame clones and leaves out a portion. The sample lists approximately 17,000 clones, 70% to 80% seen once, with around 16% in the top ten. Sequenced: CD4+ T cells from PBMCs, cultured in vitro. These receptors were obtained from a human donor in good health.

J is TRBJ2-7 and V is TRBV11-1, with 8 bases lining up with TRBD2. V lost 6 bases to trimming and J lost 6 bases; unmatched junction nucleotides: 7. The CDR3 runs 13 residues. Germline CDR1 is SGHAT and CDR2 is FQDESV (reference sequence). For the CDR3, the DNA is TGTGCCAGCAGGCATAGACTAGCGATCGAGCAGTACTTC. Translating gives CASRHRLAIEQYF.

This chain links TRBV7-2 with TRBJ2-1; the match to TRBD1 covers 7 bases. The CDR3 extends over 17 amino acids. Trimming removed 5 bases from V and 2 bases from J; junction bases left unmatched: 12. Germline CDR1 is SGHTA and CDR2 is FQGNSA. DNA of the CDR3: TGTGCCAGCAGCCTCTCCTTAACAGGGGACCCCTACAATGAGCAGTTCTTC. This sequence encodes CASSLSLTGDPYNEQFF.

This clone showed up just a few times. This sequence joins TRBV11-2 and TRBJ1-3; no definite D call. The V end lost 3 bases, the J end lost 2 bases, and 2 bases lay between the germline ends. The CDR3 is 12 residues long. In germline, CDR1 is SGHAT, CDR2 FQNNGV. CDR3 protein: CASSLAGNTIYF. As DNA, the CDR3 is TGTGCCAGCAGCTTGGCTGGAAACACCATATATTTT.

This clone came up once. This rearrangement joins TRBV9 to TRBJ2-7, with D hard to call. The germline V and J ends were trimmed by 3 bases and 3 bases, with 13 bases remaining between them. Germline assignment: CDR1 SGDLS and CDR2 YYNGEE. The CDR3 has 14 residues. The CDR3 loop is CASSAPGNLYEQYF. CDR3 nucleotide sequence: TGTGCCAGCAGCGCCCCTGGAAATCTCTACGAGCAGTACTTC.

This clone was counted between two and nine times. The chain carries TRBV3-1 (or the pseudogene TRBV3-2) and TRBJ1-1; TRBD1 might be the D (5 bases). V was clipped by 1 base and J by 1 base, with 10 bases between them. Germline V lookup: CDR1 LGHDT, CDR2 YNNKEL (reference sequence). This CDR3 has 15 residues. The CDR3 DNA is TGTGCCAGCAGCCAAGTGGTGACAGAGAACACTGAAGCTTTCTTT. This translates into CASSQVVTENTEAFF.

The chain links TRBV19 to TRBJ1-4; D is unclear. Germline V gene sequence: CDR1 LNHDA, CDR2 SQIVND (reference sequence). V lost 3 bases and J lost 11, with 19 bases in between. The CDR3 is made up of 15 amino acids. CDR3 region: CASSISNEPTAKLFF. The DNA of the CDR3 is TGTGCCAGTAGTATTTCGAACGAGCCGACGGCCAAACTGTTTTTT.

This rearrangement joins TRBV3-1 (or the pseudogene TRBV3-2) to TRBJ2-7, with D possibly being TRBD2 (6 bases). The germline V gene has CDR1 LGHDT and CDR2 YNNKEL (reference sequence). The CDR3 extends over 14 amino acids. The ends were cut back, 4 bases at V and 6 bases at J, with 16 bases in the middle. The CDR3 protein is CASSPLGSSAEQYF. CDR3 nucleotide sequence: TGTGCCAGCAGCCCCCTTGGATCTAGCGCCGAGCAGTACTTC.

The genes are TRBV27 and TRBJ2-1, with a tentative D call TRBD1 (6 bases). CDR1 MNHEY and CDR2 SMNVEV come from the germline V gene (reference sequence). V lost 5 bases, J lost 2 bases, and 16 bases lay in between. The CDR3 covers 16 residues. In DNA, the CDR3 is TGTGCCAGCAGTCGAGGGGGACCTTCAACCTACAATGAGCAGTTCTTC. Translated: CASSRGGPSTYNEQFF.

The rearrangement joins TRBV6-5 to TRBJ1-3; D not certain. The CDR3 consists of 13 residues. Germline loops: CDR1 MNHEY, CDR2 SVGAGI. Between the trimmed V and J ends, which lost 6 bases and 0 bases, there was a span of 6 bases. In DNA form, the CDR3 reads TGTGCCAGCAGGGCGTACTCTGGAAACACCATATATTTT. Protein sequence: CASRAYSGNTIYF.

The chain employs TRBV5-1 and TRBJ2-5; D remains ambiguous. Trimming took 4 bases from V and 0 from J, leaving 4 bases between them. The CDR3 sequence is 12 residues long. In germline, CDR1 is SGHRS, CDR2 YFSETQ. In nucleotides, the CDR3 is TGCGCCAGCAGCAAAAACCAAGAGACCCAGTACTTC. Encoded protein: CASSKNQETQYF.

V gene TRBV6-2 or TRBV6-3 combines with J gene TRBJ1-2, with 8 positions matching TRBD1. The V segment lost 0 bases and the J segment 7 bases; nucleotides outside the gene matches: 7. Germline V CDR1 and CDR2: MNHEY, SVGEGT. This CDR3 is built from 15 residues. CDR3 sequence (DNA): TGTGCCAGCAGTTACTCGCGGCAGGGGGCAGGTGGCTACACCTTC. Protein sequence: CASSYSRQGAGGYTF.

This clone was recorded a few times. The rearrangement uses TRBV7-9 and TRBJ2-6; 10 positions agree with TRBD1. Per germline, CDR1 SEHNR and CDR2 FQNEAQ (reference sequence). V was clipped by 5 bases and J by 10 bases; unmatched bases: 2. CDR3 length equals 13 residues. DNA of the CDR3: TGTGCCAGCAGCCCGGGACAGGGGAACGTCCTGACTTTC. It translates to CASSPGQGNVLTF.

This clone was found once. The V gene is TRBV21-1, the J gene TRBJ2-7; the D segment call TRBD2 is taken from the table without a DNA check. TRBV21-1 is noted as a pseudogene. This CDR3 contains 16 residues. The CDR3: CASSKKGSLTAYEQYF. The CDR3 bases are TGTGCCAGCAGCAAAAAAGGGAGTTTGACGGCCTACGAGCAGTACTTC.

This chain uses TRBV19 with TRBJ2-3; 8 nucleotides line up with TRBD1. V dropped 8 bases and J dropped 8; count of bases not matched to a gene: 3. The CDR3 runs to 11 residues. The germline gives CDR1 LNHDA, CDR2 SQIVND (reference sequence). CDR3 sequence: CASRQGFTQYF. The DNA for the CDR3 is TGTGCCAGTCGACAGGGGTTTACGCAGTATTTT.

The chain uses TRBV15 and TRBJ2-3; 7 bases are a match to TRBD2. This CDR3 has 17 amino acids. Germline CDR1 LNHNV, CDR2 YYDKDF (reference sequence). With 0 bases clipped from V and 5 bases from J, the junction kept 11 bases outside the gene matches. The CDR3 bases are TGTGCCACCAGCAGAGATGGTTTGGGGGGGTCGGGAGATACGCAGTATTTT. Its translation is CATSRDGLGGSGDTQYF.